These 31 T cell receptor beta chains came from one sample sequenced in a study of T cell repertoires in cytomegalovirus infection. TCRdb ran MiXCR on the reads and lists one entry per CDR3 protein. This repertoire shows 150,000 to 200,000 distinct CDR3 sequences, approximately 28% found once; its top ten account for 30% to 35%. The specimen sequenced was PBMCs. The origin of the receptors is a human donor in good health (CMV status not recorded). Some clones in this sample may be carry-over from other donors' samples.

The V gene is TRBV20-1, the J gene TRBJ1-6, with D possibly matching TRBD1 (5 bases). Germline V gene data show CDR1 as DFQATT and CDR2 as SNEGSKA (reference sequence). CDR3 length: 16 amino acids. The V gene lost 1 base and the J gene lost 4 bases, with 14 bases spanning the gap. CDR3 residues: CSARVGGTDYNSPLHF. CDR3 coding DNA: TGCAGTGCTAGAGTTGGGGGGACGGATTATAATTCACCCCTCCACTTT.

The CDR3 coding sequence is TGTGCCAGCAGCTTACCAACTAGCGGGGGGCCAGATACGCAGTATTTT. Translation gives CASSLPTSGGPDTQYF. The rearrangement links TRBV5-6 to TRBJ2-3; 12 nucleotides line up with TRBD2. After removal of 2 bases from V and 4 bases from J, the junction contained 5 bases not matched to a gene. CDR3 length: 16 residues. From germline, CDR1 is SGHDT and CDR2 YYEEEE. Full variable domain (remainder filled in from reference TRBV5-6 and TRBJ2-3): DAGVTQSPTHLIKTRGQQVTLRCSPKSGHDTVSWYQQALGQGPQFIFQYYEEEERQRGNFPDRFSGHQFPNYSSELNVNALLLGDSALYLCASSLPTSGGPDTQYFGPGTRLTVL.

This clonotype showed up just a few times. The V and J genes are TRBV7-9 and TRBJ2-5; tentative D call: TRBD1 (6 bases). CDR3 length: 16 amino acids. V was trimmed by 0 bases and J by 2 bases, leaving 13 bases between them. Germline V CDR1 and CDR2: SEHNR, FQNEAQ (reference sequence). In DNA, the CDR3 is TGTGCCAGCAGCTTAGCCCTGATGACAGGACAAGAGACCCAGTACTTC. Translating gives CASSLALMTGQETQYF. Together with reference TRBV7-9 and TRBJ2-5, the CDR3 gives the full variable domain: DTGVSQNPRHKITKRGQNVTFRCDPISEHNRLYWYRQTLGQGPEFLTYFQNEAQLEKSRLLSDRFSAERPKGSFSTLEIQRTEQGDSAMYLCASSLALMTGQETQYFGPGTRLLVL.

This clonotype was counted many times. The V and J genes are TRBV7-8 and TRBJ1-5; 8 positions agree with TRBD1. CDR3 length equals 16 residues. Germline CDR1 reads SGHVS; CDR2 reads FQNEAQ. The ends lost 5 bases at V and 4 bases at J; junction bases unmatched: 10. CDR3 protein: CASSRVTGTGNQPQHF. The CDR3 nucleotides are TGTGCCAGCAGCCGAGTAACCGGGACAGGTAATCAGCCCCAGCATTTT.

The table lists this clonotype with a few counts. The chain is built from TRBV12-3 or TRBV12-4 and TRBJ1-2; maybe TRBD1 (5 bases). The V end was cut by 6 bases, the J end by 2 bases, with 19 bases between. The CDR3 runs 16 residues. CDR3 residues: CASSQAVGPGNYGYTF. The CDR3 nucleotides are TGTGCCAGCAGCCAGGCGGTGGGGCCAGGGAACTATGGCTACACCTTC.

There are a few counts of this clonotype. The V gene is TRBV5-6, the J gene TRBJ1-2; the match to TRBD1 covers 9 bases. J gave up 7 bases and V 0 bases, and 7 bases lay outside the gene matches. The CDR3 is 15 amino acids. Per germline, CDR1 SGHDT and CDR2 YYEEEE. CDR3 sequence: CASSLDPQGASGYTF. As DNA, the CDR3 is TGTGCCAGCAGCTTGGATCCACAGGGGGCGAGTGGCTACACCTTC.

The rearrangement links TRBV29-1 to TRBJ1-1; 9 bases fit TRBD1. CDR1 is SQVTM, CDR2 ANQGSEA, per germline. V lost 7 bases and J lost 1; bases outside the gene matches: 4. The CDR3 is 13 residues long. CDR3 sequence reads: CSADRGANTEAFF. The CDR3 DNA reads as TGCAGCGCCGACAGGGGGGCGAACACTGAAGCTTTCTTT.

This clonotype was recorded a few times. The chain recombines TRBV14 with TRBJ2-1; maybe TRBD1 (6 bases). Germline-derived CDR1 and CDR2 are SGHDN and FVKESK. Trimming removed 4 bases at V and 0 bases at J, with 16 bases between. This CDR3 region has 17 residues. In DNA form, the CDR3 reads TGTGCCAGCAGCCTAGCCCCGGACAGAAGCTCCTACAATGAGCAGTTCTTC. Protein: CASSLAPDRSSYNEQFF. Together with reference TRBV14 and TRBJ2-1, the CDR3 gives the full variable domain: EAGVTQFPSHSVIEKGQTVTLRCDPISGHDNLYWYRRVMGKEIKFLLHFVKESKQDESGMPNNRFLAERTGGTYSTLKVQPAELEDSGVYFCASSLAPDRSSYNEQFFGPGTRLTVL.

This clonotype showed up just once. The chain joins TRBV6-8 to TRBJ2-7; possible D gene TRBD1, 6 bases. V lost 6 bases to trimming and J lost 0 bases, with 9 bases between them. Looked up from germline, CDR1 is MNHGY and CDR2 is SAAAGT. The CDR3 contains 13 residues. CDR3: CASRPGHSYEQYF. In nucleotides, the CDR3 is TGTGCCAGCAGGCCGGGACACTCCTACGAGCAGTACTTC.

The table lists this clonotype with a few counts. In nucleotides, the CDR3 is TGCAGCGTTACCGAGGAGCTGGCTATGAACACTGAAGCTTTCTTT. This sequence encodes CSVTEELAMNTEAFF. The chain joins TRBV29-1 to TRBJ1-1; D call uncertain. From germline, CDR1 is SQVTM and CDR2 ANQGSEA. The CDR3 totals 15 residues. V was shortened by 5 bases and J by 0 bases, with 16 bases between the two germline ends.

The sample holds a few counts of this clonotype. The chain carries TRBV7-2 and TRBJ1-1, with D possibly matching TRBD1 (5 bases). The CDR3 sequence is 16 residues long. The germline V and J ends were trimmed by 4 bases and 2 bases, with 17 bases remaining between them. Germline V gene data show CDR1 as SGHTA and CDR2 as FQGNSA. CDR3 DNA sequence: TGTGCCAGCAGCTCCAGGGAAGGCGCGTTAAACACTGAAGCTTTCTTT. Residues: CASSSREGALNTEAFF.

At least ten counts were recorded for this clonotype. The rearrangement joins TRBV7-2 to TRBJ2-1; 10 nucleotides align to TRBD2. V lost 1 base to trimming and J lost 4 bases; unmatched junction nucleotides: 7. Germline CDR1 reads SGHTA; CDR2 reads FQGNSA. The CDR3 totals 17 residues. CDR3 bases: TGTGCCAGCAGCTTAGTTGGTGGAGCGGGGGGGTACAATGAGCAGTTCTTC. It specifies CASSLVGGAGGYNEQFF.

The table lists this clonotype with a few counts. The chain couples TRBV20-1 to TRBJ2-3; the match to TRBD2 covers 11 bases. This CDR3 has 16 residues. After removal of 3 bases from V and 3 bases from J, the junction contained 8 bases not matched to a gene. Germline V gene data show CDR1 as DFQATT and CDR2 as SNEGSKA (reference sequence). The CDR3 loop reads CSASISGTSGTDTQYF. The CDR3 nucleotides read TGCAGTGCTAGCATCTCCGGGACTAGCGGTACAGATACGCAGTATTTT.

This clonotype was counted only a few times. The chain carries TRBV12-3 or TRBV12-4 and TRBJ1-6; D is undetermined. The CDR3 has 13 residues. Trimming removed 6 bases at V and 10 bases at J, with 13 bases between. CDR3 DNA sequence: TGTGCCAGCAGGCCCCGGGGAGAATCACCCCTCCACTTT. Protein: CASRPRGESPLHF.

The V and J genes are TRBV20-1 and TRBJ2-3; D is uncertain. The germline V gene encodes CDR1 DFQATT and CDR2 SNEGSKA (reference sequence). The CDR3 sequence is 13 residues long. Deletions cut 6 bases from V and 1 base from J, with 11 bases between. CDR3 in DNA: TGCAGTGCAAAGGTTCCTCGCACAGATACGCAGTATTTT. Residues: CSAKVPRTDTQYF.

This clonotype was observed a single time. V gene TRBV4-2 combines with J gene TRBJ2-7; possible D gene TRBD1, 6 bases. The germline gives CDR1 LGHNA, CDR2 YNFKEQ. CDR3 length: 15 residues. Trimming pared 8 bases from V and 6 bases from J, leaving 23 bases between. CDR3: CASSQGRGSFGEQYF. The CDR3 DNA reads TGTGCCAGCTCACAGGGTAGGGGATCTTTTGGCGAGCAGTACTTC.

Only a few counts were recorded for this clonotype. The chain has TRBV7-2 and TRBJ2-5, with 9 bases that match TRBD1. The V gene's germline CDR1 is SGHTA and CDR2 FQGNSA. After removal of 5 bases from V and 1 base from J, the junction contained 8 bases not matched to a gene. The CDR3 is 16 residues long. The CDR3 here is CASSDTGGWGQETQYF. The CDR3 nucleotides read TGTGCCAGCAGCGACACAGGGGGCTGGGGCCAAGAGACCCAGTACTTC.

This clonotype has a handful of counts. The rearrangement uses TRBV19 and TRBJ1-1; D call uncertain. The germline gives CDR1 LNHDA, CDR2 SQIVND (reference sequence). The CDR3 spans 13 residues. Trimming stripped 4 bases from V and 8 bases from J, with 14 bases between. CDR3 nucleotide sequence: TGTGCCAGTAGTACCCCGACGATGGGAGAAGCTTTCTTT. Translation gives CASSTPTMGEAFF.

This clonotype was seen many times. The chain has TRBV7-6 and TRBJ1-1; possible D gene TRBD1, 5 bases. Germline CDR1 SGHVS, CDR2 FNYEAQ. V was trimmed by 1 base and J by 5 bases, leaving 14 bases between them. This CDR3 contains 15 residues. The CDR3 DNA reads as TGTGCCAGCAGCTTAGGAGGCGAGGGGTGGACTGAAGCTTTCTTT. It is translated as CASSLGGEGWTEAFF.

The genes are TRBV2 and TRBJ1-1, with TRBD1 identical over 7 bases. V shed 7 bases, J shed 3 bases, and the junction held 8 bases outside the gene matches. Germline V gene sequence: CDR1 SNHLY, CDR2 FYNNEI. CDR3 length equals 14 residues. Written as DNA, the CDR3 is TGTGCCAGCACTATGACAGGGTACGACACTGAAGCTTTCTTT. It encodes CASTMTGYDTEAFF.

This clonotype was observed a few times. The gene calls are TRBV11-3 and TRBJ1-6; 9 bases line up with TRBD1. The CDR3 spans 16 residues. Germline V CDR1 and CDR2: SGHNT, YENEEA. The V segment lost 5 bases and the J segment 9 bases; nucleotides outside the gene matches: 11. CDR3 in amino acids: CASSVAGRDRVSPLHF. CDR3 DNA sequence: TGTGCCAGCAGCGTGGCAGGCCGGGACAGGGTTTCACCCCTCCACTTT. Variable domain in full (rest from reference TRBV11-3 and TRBJ1-6): EAGVVQSPRYKIIEKKQPVAFWCNPISGHNTLYWYLQNLGQGPELLIRYENEEAVDDSQLPKDRFSAERLKGVDSTLKIQPAELGDSAVYLCASSVAGRDRVSPLHFGNGTRLTVT.

The V and J genes are TRBV7-9 and TRBJ2-1, with TRBD1 as a possible D gene (6 bases). CDR3 size: 11 residues. Trimming took off 3 bases at V and 10 bases at J, with 7 bases between the two ends. The germline V gene encodes CDR1 SEHNR and CDR2 FQNEAQ (reference sequence). CDR3: CASSLGQEQFF. The CDR3 DNA reads as TGTGCCAGCAGCTTGGGACAAGAGCAGTTCTTC.

As DNA, the CDR3 is TGTGCCAGCAGCTTAGATCCATCGGGGGGAACGGATACGCAGTATTTT. Translated, it gives CASSLDPSGGTDTQYF. The V call is TRBV11-2, the J call TRBJ2-3; the match to TRBD2 covers 7 bases. The junction had 9 bases not matched to a gene; V was cut back by 0 bases and J by 6 bases. The CDR3 is made up of 16 amino acids. Germline V CDR1 and CDR2: SGHAT, FQNNGV.

V usage is TRBV15 and J usage is TRBJ1-2; D is perhaps TRBD1 (5 bases). The CDR3 is made up of 15 amino acids. V was pared by 0 bases and J by 6 bases, with 14 bases between. Looked up from germline, CDR1 is LNHNV and CDR2 is YYDKDF (reference sequence). Written as DNA, the CDR3 is TGTGCCACCAGCAGAGACAAGGGGTGGTCGGATGGCTACACCTTC. Translated, it gives CATSRDKGWSDGYTF.

This clonotype is labeled medium-sized. This chain connects TRBV7-2 to TRBJ1-2, with TRBD1 identical over 7 bases. Unmatched junction bases numbered 3, after V lost 1 base and J lost 4 bases. CDR3 size: 14 residues. Germline assignment: CDR1 SGHTA and CDR2 FQGNSA. The CDR3 nucleotides are TGTGCCAGCAGCTTAGGACCAGGGGGCTATGGCTACACCTTC. Its protein product is CASSLGPGGYGYTF. Full variable domain (outside the CDR3, taken from reference TRBV7-2 and TRBJ1-2): GAGVSQSPSNKVTEKGKDVELRCDPISGHTALYWYRQSLGQGLEFLIYFQGNSAPDKSGLPSDRFSAERTGGSVSTLTIQRTQQEDSAVYLCASSLGPGGYGYTFGSGTRLTVV.

J is TRBJ1-1 and V is TRBV7-8; no reliable D call. Germline lookup yields CDR1 SGHVS and CDR2 FQNEAQ. V was shortened by 0 bases and J by 7 bases, with 3 bases between the two germline ends. This CDR3 has 11 amino acids. The CDR3 loop is CASSLASEAFF. The CDR3 coding sequence is TGTGCCAGCAGCTTAGCCAGTGAAGCTTTCTTT.

This clonotype was seen at least ten times. The chain is built from TRBV7-6 and TRBJ2-7; D unresolved. V was trimmed by 8 bases and J by 0 bases, leaving 11 bases between them. Germline V gives CDR1 SGHVS, CDR2 FNYEAQ. CDR3 length: 13 residues. As DNA, the CDR3 is TGTGCCAGCGCACTGAAGAGCTCCTACGAGCAGTACTTC. Translation: CASALKSSYEQYF.

This clonotype was counted a few times. V gene TRBV28 combines with J gene TRBJ2-6; no reliable D call. The length of the CDR3 is 12 residues. Germline CDR1 is MDHEN and CDR2 is SYDVKM. The ends were cut back, 7 bases at V and 0 bases at J, with 1 base in the middle. CDR3 nucleotides: TGTGCCAGCAACTCTGGGGCCAACGTCCTGACTTTC. This translates into CASNSGANVLTF.

This clonotype has only a few counts. The chain carries TRBV2 and TRBJ2-5; D gene unclear. The germline gives CDR1 SNHLY, CDR2 FYNNEI. This CDR3 has 15 amino acids. V lost 1 base, J lost 1 base, and 10 bases lay in between. The CDR3 sequence is CASSEGLGTQETQYF. The DNA of the CDR3 is TGTGCCAGCAGTGAAGGGTTGGGTACCCAAGAGACCCAGTACTTC.

This clonotype was detected only a few times. Here the CDR3 reads CASSPVREGTGELFF. CDR3 bases: TGTGCCAGCAGTCCGGTCAGGGAAGGGACCGGGGAGCTGTTTTTT. V is TRBV2 and J is TRBJ2-2; a possible D gene is TRBD1 (5 bases). CDR1 is SNHLY, CDR2 FYNNEI, per germline. The CDR3 length is 15 residues. Trimming removed 5 bases from V and 5 bases from J, with 15 bases in between. Using reference TRBV2 and TRBJ2-2 for the parts outside the CDR3, the full variable domain is EPEVTQTPSHQVTQMGQEVILRCVPISNHLYFYWYRQILGQKVEFLVSFYNNEISEKSEIFDDQFSVERPDGSNFTLKIRSTKLEDSAMYFCASSPVREGTGELFFGEGSRLTVL.

The chain uses TRBV6-2 or TRBV6-3 and TRBJ1-1; TRBD1 matches 8 bases. Germline V gene lookup returns CDR1 MNHEY and CDR2 SVGEGT. The CDR3 is 15 amino acids. The ends lost 5 bases at V and 5 bases at J; junction bases unmatched: 10. CDR3 amino acids: CASSPTTGGRTEAFF. The CDR3 DNA is TGTGCCAGCAGTCCAACAACAGGGGGAAGGACTGAAGCTTTCTTT.